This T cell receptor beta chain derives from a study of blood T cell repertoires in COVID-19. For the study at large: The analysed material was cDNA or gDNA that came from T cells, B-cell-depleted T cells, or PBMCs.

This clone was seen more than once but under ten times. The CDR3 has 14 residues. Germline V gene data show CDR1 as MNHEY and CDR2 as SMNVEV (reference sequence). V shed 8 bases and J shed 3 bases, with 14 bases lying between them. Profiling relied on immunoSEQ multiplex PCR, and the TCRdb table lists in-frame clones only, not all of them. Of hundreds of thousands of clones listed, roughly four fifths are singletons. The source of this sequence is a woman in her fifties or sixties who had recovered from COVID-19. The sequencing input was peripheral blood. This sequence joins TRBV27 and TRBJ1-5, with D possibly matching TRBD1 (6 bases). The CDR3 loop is CASRQGTPNQPQHF. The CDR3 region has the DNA TGTGCCAGCCGGCAGGGGACCCCCAATCAGCCCCAGCATTTT.